These 26 T cell receptor beta chains share one sample of origin, sequenced in a study of T cells in women clearing cervical HPV infection. Method: immunoSEQ multiplex PCR; TCRdb's copy keeps in-frame clones and lacks some. This sample contains about 37,000 clones. Specimen: blood buffy coat. These TCRs come from a woman aged 18 to 75 with a cervical HPV16 infection that either progressed to CIN3+ or cleared (not recorded which).

With respect to this clone: The read finishes 3 residues shy of the CDR3 end, and the germline J gene is used to complete it. This sequence joins TRBV7-2 and TRBJ2-6, with D hard to call. V was clipped by 0 bases and J by 2 bases, with 5 bases between them. The CDR3 contains 15 residues. Germline-derived CDR1 and CDR2 are SGHTA and FQGNSA. CDR3 region: CASSLAAPGANVLTF. The CDR3 DNA, read in part, is TGTGCCAGCAGCTTAGCGGCTCCTGGGGCCAACGTC. Using reference TRBV7-2 and TRBJ2-6 for the parts outside the CDR3, the full variable domain is GAGVSQSPSNKVTEKGKDVELRCDPISGHTALYWYRQSLGQGLEFLIYFQGNSAPDKSGLPSDRFSAERTGGSVSTLTIQRTQQEDSAVYLCASSLAAPGANVLTFGAGSRLTVL.

A word on this clone: The read falls 3 residues short of the CDR3 end, and the missing part is taken from the germline J gene. This chain uses TRBV2 with TRBJ2-7; TRBD1 might be the D (6 bases). Trimming removed 6 bases from V and 0 bases from J, with 12 bases in between. Germline V gene data show CDR1 as SNHLY and CDR2 as FYNNEI. The length of the CDR3 is 14 residues. The part of the CDR3 DNA that was read is TGTGCCAGCAGAAGAGACAGGAGCTCCTACGAG. Translated, it gives CASRRDRSSYE. The whole CDR3 protein reads CASRRDRSSYEQYF.

To note about this clone: The read terminates 3 residues before the CDR3 end, so the remaining end is supplied by the germline J gene. This chain connects TRBV7-8 to TRBJ2-1; tentative D call: TRBD1 (6 bases). V was clipped by 1 base and J by 1 base, with 11 bases between them. Germline loops: CDR1 SGHVS, CDR2 FQNEAQ. The CDR3 length is 16 residues. The sequenced part of the CDR3 DNA is TGTGCCAGCAGCTTAGGAGGGGGAAGGTCCTACAATGAG. Translating it yields CASSLGGGRSYNE. The entire CDR3 is CASSLGGGRSYNEQFF.

In the case of this clone: The sequenced fragment ends 3 residues before the CDR3 boundary, so the rest is inferred from the germline J gene. The chain links TRBV27 to TRBJ2-1; D is possibly TRBD1 (6 bases). In germline, CDR1 is MNHEY, CDR2 SMNVEV (reference sequence). This CDR3 comprises 13 residues. The germline V and J ends were trimmed by 3 bases and 7 bases, with 10 bases remaining between them. The chain's CDR3 is CASSFQGMNEQFF. Incomplete CDR3 DNA: TGTGCCAGCAGTTTCCAGGGGATGAATGAG.

As concerns this clone: The DNA ends 3 residues before the CDR3 does, and the rest of the CDR3 is filled in from the germline J gene. The chain employs TRBV9 and TRBJ2-1; D perhaps matches TRBD1 (5 bases). V was shortened by 2 bases and J by 4 bases, with 7 bases between the two germline ends. CDR1 is SGDLS, CDR2 YYNGEE, per germline. The CDR3 has 13 amino acids. The CDR3 reads CASSVAGYNEQFF. CDR3 DNA (partial): TGTGCCAGCAGCGTGGCAGGGTACAATGAG.

Of note for this clone: With the read ending 3 residues before the CDR3 end, the germline J gene is used to fill in that end. The V call is TRBV7-9, the J call TRBJ1-5; the match to TRBD1 covers 8 bases. Germline CDR1 is SEHNR and CDR2 is FQNEAQ (reference sequence). This CDR3 is built from 13 residues. The trim removed 7 bases at V and 6 bases at J, leaving 5 bases unmatched. CDR3 loop: CASTDRGGQPQHF. The sequenced CDR3 bases are TGTGCCAGCACAGACAGGGGCGGTCAGCCC.

This clone is labeled medium-sized based on frequency. The CDR3 end lies 3 residues beyond the end of the read and is filled in from the germline J gene. V and J are TRBV5-1 and TRBJ2-2; TRBD1 aligns across 8 bases. J lost 10 bases, V lost 0 bases, and 2 bases had no gene match. Germline CDR1 and CDR2: SGHRS and YFSETQ. This CDR3 spans 13 amino acids. This CDR3 reads CASSLGTGLELFF. The sequenced CDR3 bases are TGCGCCAGCAGCTTGGGGACAGGGTTGGAG.

Details on this clone: The read halts 3 residues ahead of the CDR3 end, with the missing end drawn from the germline J gene. The chain recombines TRBV7-2 with TRBJ2-7, with TRBD2 as a possible D gene (6 bases). The CDR3 extends over 13 amino acids. From germline, CDR1 is SGHTA and CDR2 FQGNSA. Trimming cost V 3 bases and J 3 bases, with 9 bases left between them. The part of the CDR3 DNA that was read is TGTGCCAGCAGCTTGGGACTGAACTACGAG. Translated, it gives CASSLGLNYE. The complete CDR3 protein is CASSLGLNYEQYF.

A remark on this clone: The sequenced fragment ends 3 residues before the CDR3 boundary, so the rest is inferred from the germline J gene. The J gene is TRBJ2-3, the V gene TRBV2; the match to TRBD2 covers 7 bases. V trimming: 5 bases; J trimming: 2 bases; junction bases outside the gene matches: 7. Germline CDR1 is SNHLY and CDR2 is FYNNEI. The CDR3 has 15 amino acids. CDR3: CASSIRGVPTDTQYF. Incomplete CDR3 DNA: TGTGCCAGCAGTATACGGGGGGTCCCCACAGATACG. Full variable domain (rest looked up from reference TRBV2 and TRBJ2-3): EPEVTQTPSHQVTQMGQEVILRCVPISNHLYFYWYRQILGQKVEFLVSFYNNEISEKSEIFDDQFSVERPDGSNFTLKIRSTKLEDSAMYFCASSIRGVPTDTQYFGPGTRLTVL.

The CDR3 bases that were read are TGCAGTGCTAGAGCCATAGAAGGGACAGGGTTGTCCTACGAG. It encodes CSARAIEGTGLSYE. The entire CDR3 protein reads CSARAIEGTGLSYEQYF. The V call is TRBV20-1, the J call TRBJ2-7, with 9 nucleotides matching TRBD1. Read sequence stops 3 residues before the CDR3 end, and the germline J gene provides the missing end. The CDR3 covers 17 residues. Germline V gene sequence: CDR1 DFQATT, CDR2 SNEGSKA (reference sequence). Germline trimming cut 1 base from V and 1 base from J; bases unmatched to any gene: 11.

In regard to this clone: The CDR3 extends 3 residues past the end of the read, so its final part is completed from the germline J gene. The genes are TRBV30 and TRBJ1-5, with D maybe TRBD1 (6 bases). The CDR3 has 13 amino acids. The germline V gene has CDR1 GTSNPN and CDR2 SVGIG (reference sequence). Between the trimmed V and J ends, which lost 5 bases and 6 bases, there was a span of 14 bases. The CDR3 is CAWGGWGGQPQHF. CDR3 DNA, as far as it was read: TGTGCCTGGGGGGGCTGGGGCGGTCAGCCC.

Notes on this clone: From the germline J gene comes the end of the CDR3, since the read stops 3 residues before it. This rearrangement joins TRBV6-1 to TRBJ2-2; D perhaps matches TRBD1 (6 bases). Germline V lookup: CDR1 MNHNS, CDR2 SASEGT. V was cut by 4 bases and J by 1 base, with 10 bases left in between. The CDR3 spans 15 residues. The DNA read from the CDR3 is TGTGCCAGCAGTGCCTCGACAGGGAACACCGGGGAG. Amino acid sequence: CASSASTGNTGE. The CDR3 as a whole reads CASSASTGNTGELFF.

As for this clone: The observed sequence ends 3 residues before the CDR3 terminus, with the missing tail filled in from the germline J gene. The V and J genes are TRBV7-8 and TRBJ2-7, with a weak D call TRBD1 (5 bases). Germline V gene sequence: CDR1 SGHVS, CDR2 FQNEAQ. The V gene lost 2 bases and the J gene lost 2 bases, with 13 bases spanning the gap. The CDR3 is made up of 15 amino acids. The CDR3 here is CASSLFRGETYEQYF. The DNA read from the CDR3 is TGTGCCAGCAGCTTATTTAGGGGCGAGACCTACGAG. Using reference TRBV7-8 and TRBJ2-7 for the parts outside the CDR3, the full variable domain is GAGVSQSPRYKVAKRGQDVALRCDPISGHVSLFWYQQALGQGPEFLTYFQNEAQLDKSGLPSDRFFAERPEGSVSTLKIQRTQQEDSAVYLCASSLFRGETYEQYFGPGTRLTVT.

The sequenced CDR3 bases are TGCAGCGTTGTGCGGGAGCGGGGCAATGAG. Protein product: CSVVRERGNE. The whole CDR3 protein reads CSVVRERGNEQFF. V and J are TRBV29-1 and TRBJ2-1, with 7 bases aligning to TRBD2. The observed sequence ends 3 residues before the CDR3 terminus, with the missing tail filled in from the germline J gene. The germline CDR1 and CDR2 sequences are SQVTM and ANQGSEA. This CDR3 spans 13 amino acids. The V segment lost 4 bases and the J segment 6 bases; nucleotides outside the gene matches: 6.

On this clone itself: Coverage ceases 3 residues before the CDR3 finishes, and the germline J gene fills in the end. The gene calls are TRBV6-4 and TRBJ1-2; no firm D call. The germline V gene has CDR1 MRHNA and CDR2 SNTAGT. This CDR3 has 16 residues. The sequenced CDR3 bases are TGTGCCAGCAGTGAGAGGCGGGTCTACCTTCGCGATGAC. Its translation: CASSERRVYLRDD. The whole CDR3 sequence reads CASSERRVYLRDDYTF.

With regard to this clone: Read data end 3 residues before the CDR3 end; the end is taken from the germline J gene. The rearrangement joins TRBV20-1 to TRBJ2-2; D possibly corresponds to TRBD1 (6 bases). The germline CDR1 and CDR2 sequences are DFQATT and SNEGSKA (reference sequence). This CDR3 is 14 amino acids long. The CDR3 is CSARVTGSNEKLFF. The covered CDR3 bases are TGCAGTGCTAGGGTGACAGGATCGAATGAAAAG.

With regard to this clone: The read ends 3 residues shy of where the CDR3 ends; the end is completed using the germline J gene. This specimen includes other DNA sequences encoding the same CDR3. V and J are TRBV2 and TRBJ2-2; TRBD1 matches at 8 bases. The CDR3 has 15 amino acids. Trimming at V came to 9 bases and at J to 6 bases, leaving 12 bases not matched to a gene. Looked up from germline, CDR1 is SNHLY and CDR2 is FYNNEI. CDR3 DNA (partial): TGTGCCAGTGGTGGGGCAGGGGGCCACCCCGGGGAG. Protein product: CASGGAGGHPGE. The full CDR3 reads CASGGAGGHPGELFF.

Concerning this clone itself: The missing CDR3 end, 3 residues past where the read stops, is filled in from the germline J gene. The chain joins TRBV4-1 to TRBJ2-7; maybe TRBD2 (5 bases). Trimming cost V 5 bases and J 4 bases, with 18 bases left between them. The CDR3 has 15 amino acids. Germline loops: CDR1 MGHRA, CDR2 YSYEKL. The CDR3 here is CASSYERRSDYEQYF. CDR3 DNA (partial): TGCGCCAGCAGCTACGAGCGGCGGAGTGATTACGAG.

Remarks on this clone: The read terminates 3 residues ahead of where the CDR3 ends, so the germline J gene completes it. The chain uses TRBV5-5 and TRBJ2-7; D is ambiguous. V was pared by 2 bases and J by 4 bases, with 10 bases between. The length of the CDR3 is 13 residues. Germline V gene lookup returns CDR1 SGHKS and CDR2 YYEKEE (reference sequence). This CDR3 is CASSFDIHYEQYF. The sequenced part of the CDR3 DNA is TGTGCCAGCAGCTTTGACATTCATTACGAG.

A remark on this clone: From the germline J gene comes the end of the CDR3, since the read stops 3 residues before it. The J gene is TRBJ2-3, the V gene TRBV5-1; TRBD1 agrees at 7 bases. CDR1 is SGHRS, CDR2 YFSETQ, per germline. This CDR3 has 14 residues. CDR3 loop: CASSQQGNQETQYF. The DNA read from the CDR3 is TGCGCCAGCAGTCAACAGGGGAACCAAGAGACG.

Comment on this clone: The read ends 3 residues shy of where the CDR3 ends; the end is completed using the germline J gene. J is TRBJ2-7 and V is TRBV6-2 or TRBV6-3, with D possibly being TRBD2 (5 bases). V was pared by 0 bases and J by 1 base, with 10 bases between. This CDR3 has 15 residues. Germline V CDR1 and CDR2: MNHEY, SVGEGT. The sequenced CDR3 bases are TGTGCCAGCAGTTACTCGAGCGGATCATCCTACGAG. It is translated as CASSYSSGSSYE. The whole CDR3 protein reads CASSYSSGSSYEQYF.

Note on this clone: The CDR3 extends 3 residues past the end of the read, so its final part is completed from the germline J gene. The genes are TRBV14 and TRBJ1-4; D gene unclear. V lost 0 bases and J lost 4, with 9 bases in between. The CDR3 extends over 15 amino acids. The germline gives CDR1 SGHDN, CDR2 FVKESK. The CDR3 sequence: CASSQEKGFNEKLFF. CDR3 DNA, as far as it was read: TGTGCCAGCAGCCAAGAAAAGGGTTTTAATGAAAAA.

As concerns this clone: The CDR3 end falls 3 residues outside the read, so it is completed with the germline J gene. The J gene is TRBJ1-2, the V gene TRBV2; 9 bases line up with TRBD1. The CDR3 sequence is 14 residues long. CDR1 and CDR2 (germline): SNHLY, FYNNEI. The V gene end was trimmed by 5 bases and the J gene end by 7 bases; junction bases not matched to a gene: 8. The CDR3 sequence: CASSSGQGLGGYTF. The sequenced CDR3 bases are TGTGCCAGCAGTTCGGGACAGGGTCTAGGTGGC.

Turning to this clone: Sequencing ends 3 residues short of the CDR3 end; the germline J gene provides the rest. The chain uses TRBV6-1 and TRBJ2-7; 12 nucleotides line up with TRBD2. The V and J ends lost 0 bases and 3 bases, in that order; junction bases with no gene match: 0. Germline V gene data show CDR1 as MNHNS and CDR2 as SASEGT. The CDR3 is 15 amino acids. CDR3 residues: CASSEATSGSYEQYF. The DNA read from the CDR3 is TGTGCCAGCAGTGAAGCGACTAGCGGGAGCTACGAG.

For this clone: The read halts 3 residues ahead of the CDR3 end, with the missing end drawn from the germline J gene. The V and J genes are TRBV19 and TRBJ1-2; D gene uncertain. The CDR3 spans 15 residues. The germline V gene has CDR1 LNHDA and CDR2 SQIVND (reference sequence). The sequenced part of the CDR3 DNA is TGTGCCAGTAGGGAAGGACTAGCTTCTAGCAATGAC. Its translation is CASREGLASSND. The full CDR3 protein reads CASREGLASSNDYTF.

Concerning this clone itself: Read sequence stops 3 residues before the CDR3 end, and the germline J gene provides the missing end. J is TRBJ2-7 and V is TRBV2; 8 bases map to TRBD1. Germline V gene lookup returns CDR1 SNHLY and CDR2 FYNNEI. The V segment lost 3 bases and the J segment 1 base; nucleotides outside the gene matches: 5. The CDR3 sequence is 15 residues long. CDR3 DNA (partial): TGTGCCAGCAGTGATTATTGGACAGGGTCCTACGAG. Residues: CASSDYWTGSYE. The full CDR3 protein reads CASSDYWTGSYEQYF.